One sample yielded the 22 T cell receptor beta chains listed below, sequenced in a study of control samples from healthy donors and cancer patients (TCRdb year 2020). The library was obtained by the immunoSEQ multiplex PCR assay. Not all clones reach the TCRdb copy of this immuneACCESS table, which keeps in-frame sequences only. Checked studies attribute under half of the gap to unresolved V genes and leave the rest unexplained. The sample profile shows over 45,000 clones; approximately 94% of them were found once. The ten top clones hold roughly 0.8% of the sample. The sample consisted of PBMCs. All receptors derive from a man aged 30-40 years with colorectal cancer.

The gene calls are TRBV21-1 and TRBJ1-2. TRBV21-1 is a pseudogene segment. There are 13 residues in the CDR3. The CDR3 region is CASSKEGGYGYTF. CDR3 DNA: TGTGCCAGCAGCAAAGAGGGGGGGTATGGCTACACCTTC.

This rearrangement joins TRBV4-3 to TRBJ1-3; no clear D gene. The V end was cut by 1 base, the J end by 2 bases, with 12 bases between. Germline V gives CDR1 LGHNA, CDR2 YSLEER. This CDR3 spans 16 amino acids. The CDR3: CASSQVAGSAGNTIYF. In nucleotides, the CDR3 is TGCGCCAGCAGCCAAGTTGCAGGCTCGGCTGGAAACACCATATATTTT.

J is TRBJ1-5 and V is TRBV19; tentatively, D is TRBD1 (5 bases). CDR1 and CDR2 (germline): LNHDA, SQIVND (reference sequence). CDR3 length: 14 amino acids. V gave up 5 bases and J gave up 1 base, with 9 bases separating them. The CDR3 DNA follows: TGTGCCAGTAGTGTCCGGGACAGCAATCAGCCCCAGCATTTT. Translation gives CASSVRDSNQPQHF. Full variable domain (remainder filled in from reference TRBV19 and TRBJ1-5): DGGITQSPKYLFRKEGQNVTLSCEQNLNHDAMYWYRQDPGQGLRLIYYSQIVNDFQKGDIAEGYSVSREKKESFPLTVTSAQKNPTAFYLCASSVRDSNQPQHFGDGTRLSIL.

The genes are TRBV2 and TRBJ1-2, with TRBD1 identical over 7 bases. J was trimmed by 6 bases and V by 0 bases; bases with no gene match: 4. The CDR3 is made up of 14 amino acids. Germline V CDR1 and CDR2: SNHLY, FYNNEI. CDR3 DNA sequence: TGTGCCAGCAGTGAAGCAGGGGGCGTAAATGGCTACACCTTC. This encodes CASSEAGGVNGYTF.

The sample holds one count of this clone. V gene TRBV7-8 combines with J gene TRBJ1-1; possibly TRBD1 for D (6 bases). V lost 0 bases and J 4 bases, leaving 12 bases between the germline ends. This CDR3 is built from 15 residues. Germline V gives CDR1 SGHVS, CDR2 FQNEAQ. CDR3 nucleotides: TGTGCCAGCAGCTTAGCCCAGGGGATGGGCACTGAAGCTTTCTTT. Its protein is CASSLAQGMGTEAFF.

This clone has only one observation. The CDR3 region has the DNA TGTGCCAGCAGTGAGGGGATTCGTTCACCCCTCCACTTT. Amino acid sequence: CASSEGIRSPLHF. The chain links TRBV6-4 to TRBJ1-6; D gene ambiguous. V gave up 3 bases and J gave up 9 bases, with 9 bases separating them. This CDR3 has 13 residues. Germline V gene sequence: CDR1 MRHNA, CDR2 SNTAGT.

The V gene is TRBV6-2 or TRBV6-3, the J gene TRBJ2-7; D is ambiguous. This CDR3 comprises 11 residues. The germline V gene encodes CDR1 MNHEY and CDR2 SVGEGT. V was pared by 5 bases and J by 3 bases, with 5 bases between. CDR3 in amino acids: CASSRNYEQYF. In DNA form, the CDR3 reads TGTGCCAGCAGTCGAAACTACGAGCAGTACTTC.

J is TRBJ1-5 and V is TRBV2; perhaps TRBD1 as D (6 bases). Trimming shortened V by 9 bases and J by 6 bases, and 9 bases separated the two germline ends. CDR1 is SNHLY, CDR2 FYNNEI, per germline. The CDR3 extends over 11 amino acids. CDR3 sequence: CASGRGQPQHF. For the CDR3, the DNA is TGTGCCAGTGGCAGGGGTCAGCCCCAGCATTTT. The variable domain in full, with the rest retrieved from reference TRBV2 and TRBJ1-5, is EPEVTQTPSHQVTQMGQEVILRCVPISNHLYFYWYRQILGQKVEFLVSFYNNEISEKSEIFDDQFSVERPDGSNFTLKIRSTKLEDSAMYFCASGRGQPQHFGDGTRLSIL.

This clone was picked up one time. The rearrangement joins TRBV3-1 (or the pseudogene TRBV3-2) to TRBJ2-3, with 13 positions matching TRBD2. V lost 4 bases, J lost 0 bases, and 7 bases stayed unmatched. The CDR3 totals 18 residues. The germline CDR1 and CDR2 sequences are LGHDT and YNNKEL (reference sequence). The CDR3 reads CASSREGLAGASTDTQYF. The DNA for the CDR3 is TGTGCCAGCAGCCGAGAAGGACTAGCGGGGGCAAGCACAGATACGCAGTATTTT.

The chain employs TRBV6-1 and TRBJ1-1; D ambiguous. This CDR3 has 14 amino acids. The ends were cut back, 2 bases at V and 6 bases at J, with 13 bases in the middle. CDR1 MNHNS and CDR2 SASEGT come from the germline V gene. CDR3 DNA sequence: TGTGCCAGCAGTGAATTTGGGTTGCGCCCTGAAGCTTTCTTT. Encoded protein: CASSEFGLRPEAFF.

This chain connects TRBV2 to TRBJ1-3; unclear D gene. This CDR3 comprises 14 residues. V dropped 5 bases and J dropped 2 bases, with 10 bases sitting between them. Germline CDR1 SNHLY, CDR2 FYNNEI. The CDR3 region is CASSKGLTGNTIYF. CDR3 sequence (DNA): TGTGCCAGCAGTAAGGGTTTGACTGGAAACACCATATATTTT.

This clone was recorded only once. The chain combines TRBV7-2 with TRBJ1-1, with TRBD1 matching over 8 bases. CDR3 length: 14 residues. Germline assignment: CDR1 SGHTA and CDR2 FQGNSA. V dropped 2 bases and J dropped 5; count of bases not matched to a gene: 4. CDR3 sequence (DNA): TGTGCCAGCAGCTTATCAGGGGGCGCAACTGAAGCTTTCTTT. This gives the protein CASSLSGGATEAFF.

This clone was recorded only once. The chain carries TRBV5-1 and TRBJ1-1; 8 nucleotides agree with TRBD1. Germline assignment: CDR1 SGHRS and CDR2 YFSETQ. V dropped 5 bases and J dropped 4; count of bases not matched to a gene: 4. CDR3 length equals 13 residues. The CDR3 spells CASRQQGGTEAFF. In DNA, the CDR3 is TGCGCCAGCAGACAACAGGGGGGCACTGAAGCTTTCTTT. Variable domain in full (rest from reference TRBV5-1 and TRBJ1-1): KAGVTQTPRYLIKTRGQQVTLSCSPISGHRSVSWYQQTPGQGLQFLFEYFSETQRNKGNFPGRFSGRQFSNSRSEMNVSTLELGDSALYLCASRQQGGTEAFFGQGTRLTVV.

The chain combines TRBV6-2 or TRBV6-3 with TRBJ1-2; D may be TRBD1 (6 bases). Trimming shortened V by 6 bases and J by 1 base, and 24 bases separated the two germline ends. There are 18 residues in the CDR3. In germline, CDR1 is MNHEY, CDR2 SVGEGT. CDR3: CASSGLDRLGPVNYGYTF. In DNA, the CDR3 is TGTGCCAGCAGCGGCCTCGACAGGCTGGGGCCCGTTAACTATGGCTACACCTTC.

The chain recombines TRBV6-4 with TRBJ2-3; TRBD2 agrees at 7 bases. Germline CDR1 is MRHNA and CDR2 is SNTAGT. CDR3 length: 15 residues. The junction had 8 bases not matched to a gene; V was cut back by 3 bases and J by 5 bases. DNA for the CDR3: TGTGCCAGCAGTGAAAAAGCGGGGACGGTAGATACGCAGTATTTT. Residues: CASSEKAGTVDTQYF.

The chain joins TRBV7-8 to TRBJ1-2; D gene ambiguous. This CDR3 spans 16 amino acids. Trimming left V 0 bases short and J 4 bases short, with 15 bases between. Germline CDR1 SGHVS, CDR2 FQNEAQ. The CDR3 sequence is CASSLASARESYGYTF. The CDR3 DNA is TGTGCCAGCAGCTTAGCGAGCGCCAGAGAAAGCTATGGCTACACCTTC.

The genes are TRBV14 and TRBJ2-7; D ambiguous. Trimming pared 1 base from V and 3 bases from J, leaving 16 bases between. This CDR3 comprises 16 residues. Germline V gives CDR1 SGHDN, CDR2 FVKESK. This CDR3 reads CASSQGLGAAHYEQYF. CDR3 sequence (DNA): TGTGCCAGCAGCCAAGGACTGGGTGCAGCTCACTACGAGCAGTACTTC.

This chain uses TRBV5-1 with TRBJ2-6, with D hard to call. CDR1 SGHRS and CDR2 YFSETQ come from the germline V gene. The CDR3 is 15 residues long. V was clipped by 4 bases and J by 1 base, with 9 bases between them. The CDR3 spells CASSQSSSGANVLTF. CDR3 coding DNA: TGCGCCAGCAGCCAAAGTTCATCTGGGGCCAACGTCCTGACTTTC.

This clone was seen only once. The chain combines TRBV6-5 with TRBJ2-1, with 8 bases matching TRBD1. J lost 2 bases, V lost 5 bases, and 5 bases had no gene match. Germline CDR1 MNHEY, CDR2 SVGAGI. This CDR3 contains 15 residues. CDR3 sequence (DNA): TGTGCCAGCAGTCTCGACAGGGGTACCTACAATGAGCAGTTCTTC. The encoded protein is CASSLDRGTYNEQFF.

The chain is built from TRBV15 and TRBJ1-1; D uncertain. This CDR3 is 15 amino acids long. The V gene's germline CDR1 is LNHNV and CDR2 YYDKDF (reference sequence). V lost 3 bases and J lost 0, with 11 bases in between. The CDR3 sequence is CATSRTGVMNTEAFF. In DNA, the CDR3 is TGTGCCACCAGCAGGACCGGGGTTATGAACACTGAAGCTTTCTTT.

The J gene is TRBJ1-6, the V gene TRBV6-5, with D possibly matching TRBD1 (6 bases). The CDR3 has 15 amino acids. V gave up 6 bases and J gave up 7 bases, with 16 bases separating them. Germline assignment: CDR1 MNHEY and CDR2 SVGAGI. The CDR3 DNA sequence: TGTGCCAGCAGCCGCCTCCTGGGGGGCAATTCACCCCTCCACTTT. Amino acids: CASSRLLGGNSPLHF.

The DNA for the CDR3 is TGTGCCAGCAGCGTAGACGCGGACAGGGGGTTGAGTAATGAAAAACTGTTTTTT. Translated, it gives CASSVDADRGLSNEKLFF. This chain links TRBV9 with TRBJ1-4; 10 bases map to TRBD1. The CDR3 totals 18 residues. V dropped 0 bases and J dropped 4; count of bases not matched to a gene: 9. Germline loops: CDR1 SGDLS, CDR2 YYNGEE.